The clone carrying this T cell receptor beta chain appeared a few times. As yet, its antigen is unknown. One junction end disagrees with the germline gene, perhaps due to a read error. Through a sample-barcoded 5' primer and a J-beta primer mix, a second PCR was run for roughly 6 to 12 cycles. Every sample returned 2.5 million or more CDR3-containing paired-end reads. MiXCR, applied by TCRdb to the 5' RACE reads, yields one record per CDR3 protein. The sample lists hundreds of thousands of distinct CDR3 sequences; roughly a quarter were seen once. This sample is part of a study of blood T cells in healthy people across ages. General observations from the study: Age showed a roughly linear inverse relationship with TCR beta diversity per million T cells.

These sequences were also reported in another study, on T cells of mothers and their children. This second report adds: Compared with unrelated pairs, related mother-child pairs had slightly higher, non-significant overlap.

The TCR comes from a boy between 2 and 10 years old in good health. Sequenced input: blood.

CDR3 protein: CSVEAWQLVETQYF. Written as DNA, the CDR3 is TGCAGCGTTGAAGCCTGGCAGTTGGTAGAGACCCAGTACTTT. The chain carries TRBV29-1 and TRBJ2-3, with unresolved D. CDR3 length: 14 residues. Per germline, CDR1 SQVTM and CDR2 ANQGSEA.